One sample yielded the 9 T cell receptor beta chains listed below, sequenced in a study of T cell responses to AZD1222 COVID-19 vaccine. Assay: immunoSEQ multiplex PCR; the TCRdb copy retains only in-frame clones and omits some. The sample shows some 92,000 clones, about 90% of them seen only once. The sample was peripheral blood, taken on day 0 of AZD1222 vaccination. The origin of the receptors is an adult in good health.

CDR3 region: CASSSGTHNEQFF. In nucleotides, the CDR3 is TGTGCCAGCAGCTCCGGGACTCACAATGAGCAGTTCTTC. The chain recombines TRBV7-3 with TRBJ2-1; D possibly corresponds to TRBD2 (6 bases). CDR3 length equals 13 residues. Trimming pared 4 bases from V and 5 bases from J, leaving 9 bases between. The germline V gene has CDR1 SGHTA and CDR2 FQGTGA.

CDR3 residues: CASSRVQGGNQPQHF. The CDR3 DNA follows: TGTGCCAGCAGTCGGGTTCAGGGTGGAAATCAGCCCCAGCATTTT. This chain uses TRBV6-2 or TRBV6-3 with TRBJ1-5; the D gene is possibly TRBD1 (5 bases). CDR3 size: 15 residues. V gave up 5 bases and J gave up 4 bases, with 15 bases separating them. The V gene's germline CDR1 is MNHEY and CDR2 SVGEGT.

This clone was seen only a few times. The chain joins TRBV27 to TRBJ2-1, with TRBD1 identical over 7 bases. Germline V gene sequence: CDR1 MNHEY, CDR2 SMNVEV (reference sequence). The trim removed 3 bases at V and 7 bases at J, leaving 3 bases unmatched. This CDR3 contains 13 residues. CDR3 DNA: TGTGCCAGCAGTTTTCACAGGGGTAATGAGCAGTTCTTC. It specifies CASSFHRGNEQFF.

This clone is categorized as medium-sized. V gene TRBV7-3 combines with J gene TRBJ1-6; D is unresolved. This CDR3 is 16 amino acids long. Trimming cost V 1 base and J 5 bases, with 12 bases left between them. Germline V gene lookup returns CDR1 SGHTA and CDR2 FQGTGA. The CDR3 protein is CASSLNSPENNSPLHF. The CDR3 bases are TGTGCCAGCAGCTTAAACTCTCCGGAGAATAATTCACCCCTCCACTTT.

This chain connects TRBV3-1 (or the pseudogene TRBV3-2) to TRBJ2-7; TRBD2 might be the D (6 bases). The CDR3 contains 17 residues. Between the trimmed V and J ends, which lost 2 bases and 4 bases, there was a span of 21 bases. CDR1 is LGHDT and CDR2 is YNNKEL in the germline V gene (reference sequence). CDR3 in amino acids: CASSQTSRHWSGYEQYF. In DNA form, the CDR3 reads TGTGCCAGCAGCCAAACCTCGCGACACTGGAGCGGGTACGAGCAGTACTTC.

In regard to this clone: At one boundary the junction diverges from the germline segment, which might be a read error. The chain uses TRBV7-3 and TRBJ2-2; D is undetermined. There are 16 residues in the CDR3. Germline V lookup: CDR1 SGHTA, CDR2 FQGTGA. The CDR3 bases are TGTGCCAGCAGCCTAACAGCCTACCCGAACACCGGGGAGCTGTTTTTT. This codes for CASSLTAYPNTGELFF.

The V gene is TRBV6-5, the J gene TRBJ1-3, with unresolved D. Germline V lookup: CDR1 MNHEY, CDR2 SVGAGI. This CDR3 contains 16 residues. V lost 0 bases to trimming and J lost 1 base, with 10 bases between them. The CDR3 reads CASSYSRMDSGNTIYF. In DNA, the CDR3 is TGTGCCAGCAGTTACTCGCGGATGGATTCTGGAAACACCATATATTTT.

This chain connects TRBV5-1 to TRBJ1-5; D gene uncertain. Trimming stripped 0 bases from V and 0 bases from J, with 4 bases between. The CDR3 runs to 14 residues. Germline loops: CDR1 SGHRS, CDR2 YFSETQ. The CDR3 spells CASSLGYSNQPQHF. CDR3 in DNA: TGCGCCAGCAGCTTGGGGTATAGCAATCAGCCCCAGCATTTT.

This sequence joins TRBV19 and TRBJ1-5; tentative D call: TRBD1 (5 bases). Trimming stripped 2 bases from V and 0 bases from J, with 11 bases between. The CDR3 loop spans 16 amino acids. CDR1 LNHDA and CDR2 SQIVND come from the germline V gene (reference sequence). Here the CDR3 reads CASSITGTHSNQPQHF. In DNA form, the CDR3 reads TGTGCCAGTAGTATAACGGGGACCCATAGCAATCAGCCCCAGCATTTT.